This T cell receptor beta chain appears in the sequencing data of a study of radiotherapy plus CTLA-4 blockade in lung cancer. Overall study results and limits: Early clone dynamics of blood T cells, plus interferon-beta, reportedly predicted response best. Some TCR clones had been derived from tumors. These clones expanded in peripheral blood after radiotherapy plus ipilimumab.

Some clones are missing from TCRdb's copy, which holds only in-frame ones; the method was immunoSEQ multiplex PCR. This repertoire shows 95,000 to 150,000 clones, 75% to 90% found once; its top ten account for over 6%. Concerning this clone: Its antigen is not known.

With ipilimumab providing CTLA-4 blockade, focal radiation was administered to patients who had chemo-refractory metastatic non-small-cell lung cancer. CDR3 length equals 16 residues. Trimming cost V 2 bases and J 7 bases, with 18 bases left between them. CDR1 WSHSY and CDR2 SAAADI come from the germline V gene. The V gene is TRBV10-2, the J gene TRBJ1-5, with no clear D. The sequence was obtained from a human donor with non-small cell lung cancer that progressed on radiotherapy plus ipilimumab. Sequences were derived from peripheral blood, sampled from a patient treated with radiotherapy plus ipilimumab. CDR3 amino acids: CASSERRDPGTQPQHF. CDR3 DNA: TGCGCCAGCAGTGAGCGGCGAGACCCAGGAACCCAGCCCCAGCATTTT.